Following are 23 T cell receptor beta chains from one sample sequenced in a study of blood T cell repertoires in COVID-19. Here immunoSEQ multiplex PCR was the method, and the copy in TCRdb shows in-frame clones only, minus some. Here the sample spans about 230,000 clones, 70% to 90% being singletons. Source material: peripheral blood. These receptors originate from a man aged 40-55 years with acute or convalescent COVID-19.

The rearrangement links TRBV11-2 to TRBJ2-5, with 11 bases that match TRBD1. The CDR3 runs to 16 residues. Germline CDR1 reads SGHAT; CDR2 reads FQNNGV. With 5 bases clipped from V and 5 bases from J, the junction kept 10 bases outside the gene matches. This CDR3 reads CASSPERTGGWETQYF. The CDR3 bases are TGTGCCAGCAGCCCGGAGCGGACAGGGGGCTGGGAGACCCAGTACTTC.

This clone was seen more than once but under ten times. The rearrangement joins TRBV5-6 to TRBJ1-1; unclear D gene. The V gene's germline CDR1 is SGHDT and CDR2 YYEEEE. The V end was cut by 0 bases, the J end by 1 base, with 16 bases between. This CDR3 is 17 amino acids long. The CDR3 nucleotides read TGTGCCAGCAGCTTGGACGGGAAAAACACGCAGAACACTGAAGCTTTCTTT. Translating gives CASSLDGKNTQNTEAFF.

The chain uses TRBV19 and TRBJ1-2; D not resolved. Between the trimmed V and J ends, which lost 1 base and 4 bases, there was a span of 10 bases. Germline CDR1 is LNHDA and CDR2 is SQIVND (reference sequence). The CDR3 is 14 amino acids. Written as DNA, the CDR3 is TGTGCCAGTAGTATAGGAGTGGGCAGCTATGGCTACACCTTC. Its translation: CASSIGVGSYGYTF.

The rearrangement links TRBV10-2 to TRBJ1-1; 8 bases fit TRBD1. J lost 4 bases, V lost 5 bases, and 6 bases had no gene match. Looked up from germline, CDR1 is WSHSY and CDR2 is SAAADI. This CDR3 is built from 14 residues. This CDR3 reads CASSSPRGLTEAFF. CDR3 in DNA: TGCGCCAGCAGTTCGCCCAGGGGGCTCACTGAAGCTTTCTTT.

V and J are TRBV27 and TRBJ2-2, with 9 bases aligning to TRBD2. J was trimmed by 6 bases and V by 7 bases; bases with no gene match: 6. Germline assignment: CDR1 MNHEY and CDR2 SMNVEV (reference sequence). There are 14 residues in the CDR3. The chain's CDR3 is CASKGGGAPGELFF. CDR3 DNA: TGTGCCAGCAAGGGCGGGGGGGCCCCCGGGGAGCTGTTTTTT.

J is TRBJ2-5 and V is TRBV9; TRBD2 aligns across 12 bases. Germline CDR1 and CDR2: SGDLS and YYNGEE. The J segment lost 3 bases and the V segment lost 0 bases, leaving 3 bases of the junction unmatched. The CDR3 is 16 amino acids. The CDR3 reads CASSVGLAGAEETQYF. The CDR3 bases are TGTGCCAGCAGCGTAGGACTAGCGGGGGCGGAAGAGACCCAGTACTTC.

The CDR3 loop is CASRHRGIKSGELFF. The DNA for the CDR3 is TGCGCCAGCAGGCACAGGGGAATAAAATCCGGGGAGCTGTTTTTT. This rearrangement joins TRBV10-2 to TRBJ2-2; TRBD1 matches 7 bases. The germline V gene encodes CDR1 WSHSY and CDR2 SAAADI. The junction had 10 bases not matched to a gene; V was cut back by 6 bases and J by 6 bases. CDR3 length equals 15 residues.

This chain connects TRBV6-5 to TRBJ2-3; the match to TRBD2 covers 12 bases. Germline CDR1 is MNHEY and CDR2 is SVGAGI. The length of the CDR3 is 16 residues. V lost 0 bases, J lost 4 bases, and 2 bases stayed unmatched. The CDR3 coding sequence is TGTGCCAGCAGTTACTCGACTAGCGGGGGCCCAGATACGCAGTATTTT. Residues: CASSYSTSGGPDTQYF.

V gene TRBV7-9 combines with J gene TRBJ2-1, with 11 nucleotides matching TRBD1. The CDR3 spans 17 residues. Trimming cost V 2 bases and J 8 bases; bases outside gene matches: 11. Germline V gene data show CDR1 as SEHNR and CDR2 as FQNEAQ (reference sequence). In nucleotides, the CDR3 is TGTGCCAGCAGCTTAAAATTAGGACAGGGGGCCAGGGATGAGCAGTTCTTC. Its translation: CASSLKLGQGARDEQFF. Together with reference TRBV7-9 and TRBJ2-1, the CDR3 gives the full variable domain: DTGVSQNPRHKITKRGQNVTFRCDPISEHNRLYWYRQTLGQGPEFLTYFQNEAQLEKSRLLSDRFSAERPKGSFSTLEIQRTEQGDSAMYLCASSLKLGQGARDEQFFGPGTRLTVL.

The rearrangement links TRBV9 to TRBJ1-1, with 7 bases fitting TRBD1. CDR3 size: 15 residues. V was pared by 0 bases and J by 1 base, with 3 bases of the junction left unmatched. CDR1 is SGDLS and CDR2 is YYNGEE in the germline V gene. CDR3 DNA: TGTGCCAGCAGCGTAGATAGGGGGCGGAACACTGAAGCTTTCTTT. Amino acids: CASSVDRGRNTEAFF.

V and J are TRBV3-1 (or the pseudogene TRBV3-2) and TRBJ1-6; D ambiguous. V lost 4 bases and J lost 7, with 14 bases in between. The CDR3 sequence is 15 residues long. Per the germline V gene, CDR1 is LGHDT and CDR2 is YNNKEL (reference sequence). The CDR3 spells CASSPARGPNSPLHF. The CDR3 DNA is TGTGCCAGCAGCCCCGCCCGCGGCCCAAATTCACCCCTCCACTTT.

This sequence joins TRBV2 and TRBJ1-1; D gene ambiguous. V was cut by 6 bases and J by 3 bases, with 11 bases left in between. Germline V CDR1 and CDR2: SNHLY, FYNNEI. The CDR3 extends over 13 amino acids. The CDR3 DNA sequence: TGTGCCAGCAGCCGGGGTAGGGACACTGAAGCTTTCTTT. It yields the protein CASSRGRDTEAFF.

The rearrangement joins TRBV25-1 to TRBJ1-1, with a weak D call TRBD1 (6 bases). CDR1 and CDR2 (germline): MGHDK, SYGVNS. The CDR3 is made up of 16 amino acids. The germline V and J ends were trimmed by 7 bases and 1 base, with 19 bases remaining between them. In DNA, the CDR3 is TGTGCCAGCATCGGGACAATGACCTTGGAGAACACTGAAGCTTTCTTT. Translation: CASIGTMTLENTEAFF.

The chain employs TRBV7-9 and TRBJ2-3, with 14 bases lining up with TRBD2. CDR1 and CDR2 from the germline V gene are SEHNR and FQNEAQ (reference sequence). CDR3 length: 16 residues. V shed 5 bases and J 2 bases; nucleotides not matched to a gene: 3. The CDR3: CASSPGLAGVTDTQYF. The CDR3 region has the DNA TGTGCCAGCAGCCCGGGACTAGCGGGGGTCACAGATACGCAGTATTTT.

The chain uses TRBV12-3 or TRBV12-4 and TRBJ1-3; D perhaps matches TRBD1 (6 bases). The CDR3 has 13 amino acids. V lost 6 bases to trimming and J lost 4 bases, with 10 bases between them. CDR3 region: CASRSGVGNTIYF. CDR3 in DNA: TGTGCCAGCAGATCAGGGGTGGGAAACACCATATATTTT.

The chain uses TRBV3-1 (or the pseudogene TRBV3-2) and TRBJ2-2, with D possibly TRBD1 on 6 matching bases. Germline values: CDR1 LGHDT, CDR2 YNNKEL (reference sequence). The ends were cut back, 5 bases at V and 3 bases at J, with 19 bases in the middle. This CDR3 spans 17 amino acids. In nucleotides, the CDR3 is TGTGCCAGCAGCTTTGTTCCGTTTTCAGGGGACACCGGGGAGCTGTTTTTT. Amino acid sequence: CASSFVPFSGDTGELFF.

The chain uses TRBV7-2 and TRBJ1-1; 11 bases are a match to TRBD1. Germline V CDR1 and CDR2: SGHTA, FQGNSA. The V gene end was trimmed by 5 bases and the J gene end by 2 bases; junction bases not matched to a gene: 7. There are 16 residues in the CDR3. CDR3 protein: CASSAWTGGYNTEAFF. The CDR3, as DNA: TGTGCCAGCAGCGCCTGGACAGGGGGCTACAACACTGAAGCTTTCTTT.

This chain uses TRBV2 with TRBJ1-1, with D maybe TRBD1 (5 bases). The CDR3 contains 15 residues. Germline loops: CDR1 SNHLY, CDR2 FYNNEI. V lost 2 bases, J lost 5 bases, and 15 bases lay in between. Written as DNA, the CDR3 is TGTGCCAGCAGTGAATATCTCCTGGGGCGGACTGAAGCTTTCTTT. As protein: CASSEYLLGRTEAFF.

This chain uses TRBV7-9 with TRBJ1-2; D call uncertain. This CDR3 is 15 amino acids long. CDR1 is SEHNR and CDR2 is FQNEAQ in the germline V gene (reference sequence). The germline V and J ends were trimmed by 5 bases and 1 base, with 14 bases remaining between them. The CDR3 reads CASSPLGSSNYGYTF. CDR3 sequence (DNA): TGTGCCAGCAGCCCCTTAGGGAGCAGTAACTATGGCTACACCTTC.

This sequence joins TRBV7-3 and TRBJ2-4; 7 bases are a match to TRBD1. This CDR3 has 13 amino acids. With V trimmed by 8 bases and J by 5 bases, 6 bases remained unmatched. Germline CDR1 and CDR2: SGHTA and FQGTGA. DNA of the CDR3: TGTGCCAGCCAAAAAACAGGGGAAAACATTCAGTACTTC. Protein sequence: CASQKTGENIQYF.

The V and J genes are TRBV30 and TRBJ1-2, with D possibly matching TRBD1 (6 bases). The germline V gene encodes CDR1 GTSNPN and CDR2 SVGIG (reference sequence). The CDR3 contains 13 residues. The V gene lost 2 bases and the J gene lost 8 bases, with 15 bases spanning the gap. CDR3 amino acids: CAWSQWGGRGYTF. CDR3 DNA sequence: TGTGCCTGGAGTCAATGGGGGGGCCGGGGCTACACCTTC.

Only a few counts were recorded for this clone. The V and J genes are TRBV7-9 and TRBJ2-5; 7 bases map to TRBD2. Germline CDR1 SEHNR, CDR2 FQNEAQ (reference sequence). J lost 5 bases, V lost 5 bases, and 11 bases had no gene match. The CDR3 length is 15 residues. CDR3 sequence: CASSPGGGAGETQYF. Here the CDR3 DNA reads TGTGCCAGCAGCCCAGGTGGGGGAGCGGGGGAGACCCAGTACTTC.

Only one count was recorded for this clone. V and J are TRBV7-2 and TRBJ1-2; maybe TRBD1 (6 bases). Germline V gene lookup returns CDR1 SGHTA and CDR2 FQGNSA. Trimming cost V 5 bases and J 4 bases, with 11 bases left between them. The CDR3 has 13 amino acids. CDR3 DNA: TGTGCCAGCAGCCCGCAGGGGTTCTATGGCTACACCTTC. It translates to CASSPQGFYGYTF. Drawing the rest from reference TRBV7-2 and TRBJ1-2, the complete variable domain is GAGVSQSPSNKVTEKGKDVELRCDPISGHTALYWYRQSLGQGLEFLIYFQGNSAPDKSGLPSDRFSAERTGGSVSTLTIQRTQQEDSAVYLCASSPQGFYGYTFGSGTRLTVV.